The source of this T cell receptor (beta chain) is a study of cytomegalovirus exposure and HLA in healthy donors. There were likely unrecorded immune exposures, though donors were nominally healthy when sampled. The CDR3 is 14 amino acids. Germline loops: CDR1 KGHSH, CDR2 LQKENI. V lost 4 bases and J lost 7; bases outside the gene matches: 6. Concerning this clone: Its target is unknown.

The PCR ran on 60 Vbeta and 13 Jbeta primers. Profiled with immunoSEQ multiplex PCR; TCRdb holds only in-frame clones, not every one. The table has under 150,000 clones, 70% to 80% seen once. Broader study findings: There were reportedly fewer N-insertions in an Asian-associated ancestry cluster than the approximately 670-donor mean, in a later analysis. Later analysis placed DRB1 highest and HLA-C lowest in TCR association rates, which differed by HLA locus.

The sequence was obtained from a woman in her forties or fifties in good health and CMV-seropositive. The gene calls are TRBV18 and TRBJ1-5, with 8 bases identical to TRBD1. The source material was PBMCs. CDR3 amino acids: CASSLGQGDQPQHF. In nucleotides, the CDR3 is TGTGCCAGCTCACTCGGACAGGGAGACCAGCCCCAGCATTTT.